The 11 T cell receptor beta chains below all came from one sample that was sequenced in a study of T cell repertoires in cytomegalovirus infection. Their specific antigens are unknown. TCRdb used MiXCR to reprocess the reads, holding one entry per CDR3 protein. The repertoire holds roughly 80,000 distinct CDR3 sequences, with around 25% as singletons. This sample comprised CD8+ T cells from cultured PBMCs, obtained from culture after CMV antigen stimulation. Receptor source: a human donor in good health (CMV status not recorded). Some clones in this sample may be carry-over from other donors' samples.

The chain carries TRBV29-1 and TRBJ2-7; TRBD1 might be the D (5 bases). The CDR3 sequence is 15 residues long. Trimming removed 0 bases at V and 6 bases at J, with 18 bases between. Per the germline V gene, CDR1 is SQVTM and CDR2 is ANQGSEA. The CDR3 DNA sequence: TGCAGCGTTGAAGATCAAGACAGCCCTCCGGGCGAGCAGTACTTC. It translates to CSVEDQDSPPGEQYF.

This clonotype was detected many times. This chain joins TRBV30 and TRBJ1-6; D remains ambiguous. The germline V gene encodes CDR1 GTSNPN and CDR2 SVGIG (reference sequence). Trimming stripped 4 bases from V and 9 bases from J, with 19 bases between. CDR3 length equals 15 residues. In DNA, the CDR3 is TGTGCCTGGACTCTCACCGAACACCGGATTTCACCCCTCCACTTT. The encoded protein is CAWTLTEHRISPLHF.

The chain is built from TRBV6-1 and TRBJ1-4; D is ambiguous. Germline lookup yields CDR1 MNHNS and CDR2 SASEGT. The CDR3 has 12 amino acids. CDR3 sequence: CTGIILNEKLFF. The CDR3 DNA reads TGTACCGGAATTATTCTTAATGAAAAACTGTTTTTT.

In this sample, this clonotype turned up once. Being one base from a much bigger clone, this may be a read error. This chain links TRBV7-8 with TRBJ2-7; TRBD2 matches 7 bases. The CDR3 length is 16 residues. In germline, CDR1 is SGHVS, CDR2 FQNEAQ. V shed 4 bases and J 5 bases; nucleotides not matched to a gene: 14. The CDR3 reads CASSSWGRGVVNEQYF. In DNA form, the CDR3 reads TGTGCCAGCAGCTCATGGGGGAGGGGCGTCGTTAACGAGCAGTACTTC. Drawing the rest from reference TRBV7-8 and TRBJ2-7, the complete variable domain is GAGVSQSPRYKVAKRGQDVALRCDPISGHVSLFWYQQALGQGPEFLTYFQNEAQLDKSGLPSDRFFAERPEGSVSTLKIQRTQQEDSAVYLCASSSWGRGVVNEQYFGPGTRLTVT.

The V and J genes are TRBV29-1 and TRBJ2-4; D remains unclear. The CDR3 has 12 amino acids. Per the germline V gene, CDR1 is SQVTM and CDR2 is ANQGSEA. Trimming stripped 4 bases from V and 5 bases from J, with 9 bases between. CDR3 DNA: TGCAGCGTTGCAAGTCGGGAAAACATTCAGTACTTC. This gives the protein CSVASRENIQYF.

The CDR3 coding sequence is TGTGCCAGTAGTCGTCAGGCAGGGGGAAATCAGCCCCAGCATTTT. Translating gives CASSRQAGGNQPQHF. The chain uses TRBV19 and TRBJ1-5; TRBD1 agrees at 7 bases. There are 15 residues in the CDR3. V shed 5 bases, J shed 4 bases, and the junction held 8 bases outside the gene matches. Per the germline V gene, CDR1 is LNHDA and CDR2 is SQIVND (reference sequence).

The CDR3 DNA reads TGTGCCAGCAGCGAGGGGACAGGGTTTAGCTCCTACAATGAGCAGTTCTTC. It encodes CASSEGTGFSSYNEQFF. This chain uses TRBV9 with TRBJ2-1, with 9 bases identical to TRBD1. The CDR3 totals 17 residues. Germline CDR1 is SGDLS and CDR2 is YYNGEE. Unmatched junction bases numbered 7, after V lost 3 bases and J lost 0 bases.

Many counts were recorded for this clonotype. The genes are TRBV4-3 and TRBJ2-3, with 8 positions matching TRBD2. The CDR3 is 16 amino acids. Trimming at V came to 0 bases and at J to 4 bases, leaving 6 bases not matched to a gene. The germline CDR1 and CDR2 sequences are LGHNA and YSLEER. The CDR3 loop reads CASSQDPGGSSDTQYF. The CDR3 DNA sequence: TGCGCCAGCAGCCAAGATCCGGGGGGGTCTTCAGATACGCAGTATTTT.

The J gene is TRBJ2-1, the V gene TRBV5-5, with D perhaps TRBD1 or TRBD2 (5 bases each). The germline gives CDR1 SGHKS, CDR2 YYEKEE (reference sequence). This CDR3 has 15 residues. V was cut by 4 bases and J by 1 base, with 12 bases left in between. The CDR3 DNA reads as TGTGCCAGCAGCCCCGACGGGACGTCCTACAATGAGCAGTTCTTC. Translated, it gives CASSPDGTSYNEQFF.

This clonotype has more than one count but fewer than ten. The rearrangement uses TRBV27 and TRBJ2-7; maybe TRBD1 (5 bases). The germline V gene encodes CDR1 MNHEY and CDR2 SMNVEV (reference sequence). The CDR3 is 13 residues long. The ends were cut back, 5 bases at V and 2 bases at J, with 10 bases in the middle. The CDR3 loop is CASSMTETYEQYF. Written as DNA, the CDR3 is TGTGCCAGCAGTATGACAGAGACCTACGAGCAGTACTTC.

Notes on this clonotype: An end of the junction differs from the germline gene, which may be a read error. The CDR3 DNA reads as TGTGCCAGCAGCTTGTGGGGGCTCGAAGAAAAACTGTTTTTT. The encoded protein is CASSLWGLEEKLFF. The V gene is TRBV5-3, the J gene TRBJ1-4, with TRBD1 as a possible D gene (6 bases). TRBV5-3 is placed among ORFs of uncertain function. The CDR3 consists of 14 residues.